Listed here are 30 T cell receptor beta chains from one sample, sequenced in a study of OX40 agonist ivuxolimab in advanced cancers. The protocol was immunoSEQ multiplex PCR, while the TCRdb copy is restricted to in-frame clones and leaves out a portion. The data show more than 20,000 clones, 65% to 90% seen once. The source was CD4+ or CD8+ T cells sorted from blood, collected in a trial of the OX40 agonist ivuxolimab. The receptors here all came from an adult with an advanced solid tumor such as melanoma, head and neck, liver or kidney cancer.

This chain uses TRBV5-5 with TRBJ2-7, with TRBD1 identical over 8 bases. The length of the CDR3 is 14 residues. Germline CDR1 SGHKS, CDR2 YYEKEE (reference sequence). With V trimmed by 4 bases and J by 6 bases, 9 bases remained unmatched. The CDR3 nucleotides are TGTGCCAGCAGCCCCCGGGACAGGATCGCCGAGCAGTACTTC. Its translation is CASSPRDRIAEQYF.

The rearrangement uses TRBV4-1 and TRBJ2-1; TRBD2 is a possible D gene (6 bases). The CDR3 consists of 15 residues. Trimming left V 4 bases short and J 3 bases short, with 13 bases between. CDR1 and CDR2 from the germline V gene are MGHRA and YSYEKL. CDR3 nucleotides: TGCGCCAGCAGCCCGGAACCGGGACTCTACAATGAGCAGTTCTTC. Amino acids: CASSPEPGLYNEQFF.

This clone appeared a few times. V is TRBV19 and J is TRBJ1-2, with TRBD1 as a possible D gene (6 bases). From germline, CDR1 is LNHDA and CDR2 SQIVND (reference sequence). This CDR3 contains 16 residues. V was shortened by 9 bases and J by 6 bases, with 26 bases between the two germline ends. The CDR3 DNA reads TGTGCCAGCGTCTCGGACGGGGGGCTTGTTTCAGATGGCTACACCTTC. Translation: CASVSDGGLVSDGYTF.

J is TRBJ2-1 and V is TRBV7-2, with D possibly being TRBD2 (5 bases). The CDR3 loop spans 15 amino acids. V was clipped by 6 bases and J by 3 bases, with 15 bases between them. Germline CDR1 is SGHTA and CDR2 is FQGNSA. This CDR3 is CASRLGGPSYNEQFF. CDR3 sequence (DNA): TGTGCCAGCAGACTCGGAGGCCCCAGCTACAATGAGCAGTTCTTC.

The chain employs TRBV10-3 and TRBJ2-1; D might be TRBD2 (5 bases). The V end lost 7 bases, the J end lost 7 bases, and 17 bases lay between the germline ends. CDR1 is ENHRY, CDR2 SYGVKD, per germline. The CDR3 runs to 14 residues. Here the CDR3 reads CAITPGSGENEQFF. In nucleotides, the CDR3 is TGTGCCATCACTCCGGGGAGCGGAGAAAATGAGCAGTTCTTC.

This clone is judged medium-sized. The sample contains more than one DNA sequence encoding this CDR3. The chain employs TRBV4-2 and TRBJ2-7; 10 bases agree with TRBD2. Germline V lookup: CDR1 LGHNA, CDR2 YNFKEQ. The CDR3 totals 15 residues. V shed 0 bases and J 3 bases; nucleotides not matched to a gene: 2. The CDR3 loop is CASSQDRTSGYEQYF. CDR3 sequence (DNA): TGTGCCAGCAGCCAAGATCGGACTAGCGGCTACGAGCAGTACTTC.

The chain employs TRBV9 and TRBJ2-7; 8 bases are a match to TRBD2. This CDR3 has 14 amino acids. The V gene's germline CDR1 is SGDLS and CDR2 YYNGEE. Losses at the gene ends were 4 bases for V and 5 bases for J; bases not matched to a gene: 8. The DNA of the CDR3 is TGTGCCAGCAGCCCGGGCGGGAGGAACCACGAGCAGTACTTC. Translation gives CASSPGGRNHEQYF.

This clone was detected only once. The J gene is TRBJ2-1, the V gene TRBV30; the match to TRBD1 covers 8 bases. The germline V gene encodes CDR1 GTSNPN and CDR2 SVGIG (reference sequence). V dropped 2 bases and J dropped 4; count of bases not matched to a gene: 4. The CDR3 has 14 amino acids. CDR3 coding DNA: TGTGCCTGGAGTCCGGGACAGGAGTACAATGAGCAGTTCTTC. Translation gives CAWSPGQEYNEQFF.

This chain joins TRBV7-9 and TRBJ2-7; D gene unclear. Trimming took 6 bases from V and 5 from J, leaving 14 bases between them. Per the germline V gene, CDR1 is SEHNR and CDR2 is FQNEAQ (reference sequence). There are 13 residues in the CDR3. The CDR3: CASSGRSLDEQYF. Here the CDR3 DNA reads TGTGCCAGCAGTGGGCGTAGTCTGGACGAGCAGTACTTC.

The chain uses TRBV15 and TRBJ2-2, with D perhaps matching TRBD2 (5 bases). The CDR3 totals 14 residues. Per germline, CDR1 LNHNV and CDR2 YYDKDF (reference sequence). V lost 4 bases to trimming and J lost 5 bases, with 11 bases between them. The CDR3 loop reads CATSIEEETGELFF. The CDR3 DNA sequence: TGTGCCACCAGCATCGAGGAGGAGACCGGGGAGCTGTTTTTT.

The V and J genes are TRBV7-2 and TRBJ2-7, with D possibly matching TRBD1 (5 bases). With 1 base removed from V and 2 bases from J, the gap between germline ends came to 9 bases. CDR1 and CDR2 from the germline V gene are SGHTA and FQGNSA. The CDR3 is 14 residues long. CDR3 sequence (DNA): TGTGCCAGCAGCTTAGTTCCAGGGCCCTACGAGCAGTACTTC. Translated, it gives CASSLVPGPYEQYF.

The chain has TRBV9 and TRBJ2-1; TRBD2 matches 8 bases. After removal of 0 bases from V and 6 bases from J, the junction contained 8 bases not matched to a gene. From germline, CDR1 is SGDLS and CDR2 YYNGEE. The CDR3 extends over 16 amino acids. The CDR3 reads CASSVGGGTSANEQFF. The DNA of the CDR3 is TGTGCCAGCAGCGTAGGAGGGGGGACTAGTGCCAATGAGCAGTTCTTC. The full variable domain, in which reference TRBV9 and TRBJ2-1 provide the parts outside the CDR3, is DSGVTQTPKHLITATGQRVTLRCSPRSGDLSVYWYQQSLDQGLQFLIQYYNGEERAKGNILERFSAQQFPDLHSELNLSSLELGDSALYFCASSVGGGTSANEQFFGPGTRLTVL.

V gene TRBV14 combines with J gene TRBJ2-7, with D possibly called TRBD1 or TRBD2 (5 bases each). The CDR3 totals 15 residues. Germline CDR1 reads SGHDN; CDR2 reads FVKESK. V lost 1 base to trimming and J lost 1 base, with 11 bases between them. The CDR3 loop reads CASSQGRDGSYEQYF. The CDR3 DNA reads as TGTGCCAGCAGCCAAGGCCGGGACGGGTCCTACGAGCAGTACTTC.

The gene calls are TRBV19 and TRBJ2-7; 7 nucleotides match TRBD1. CDR3 length: 14 residues. V was clipped by 5 bases and J by 2 bases; unmatched bases: 6. Germline CDR1 LNHDA, CDR2 SQIVND (reference sequence). CDR3 coding DNA: TGTGCCAGTAGTTACCGGGACAGTACCTACGAGCAGTACTTC. Translated, it gives CASSYRDSTYEQYF.

This clone turned up a few times. The chain joins TRBV25-1 to TRBJ2-5, with 12 positions matching TRBD1. The CDR3 extends over 15 amino acids. Germline CDR1 reads MGHDK; CDR2 reads SYGVNS. V was clipped by 3 bases and J by 5 bases; unmatched bases: 4. CDR3 amino acids: CASSDRDRGLETQYF. CDR3 nucleotide sequence: TGTGCCAGCAGTGATAGGGACAGGGGGCTCGAGACCCAGTACTTC.

J is TRBJ1-3 and V is TRBV29-1, with D unclear. The CDR3 is 14 residues long. CDR1 is SQVTM and CDR2 is ANQGSEA in the germline V gene. Trimming took 7 bases from V and 2 from J, leaving 15 bases between them. CDR3: CSAERAGTGNTIYF. The CDR3 coding sequence is TGCAGCGCTGAGCGGGCTGGCACTGGAAACACCATATATTTT.

The chain has TRBV2 and TRBJ2-7; 11 nucleotides align to TRBD1. Germline CDR1 SNHLY, CDR2 FYNNEI. The CDR3 length is 14 residues. Unmatched junction bases numbered 4, after V lost 7 bases and J lost 2 bases. The CDR3 DNA reads TGTGCCAGCACTACGGGACAGGGGGCCTACGAGCAGTACTTC. Protein sequence: CASTTGQGAYEQYF.

V is TRBV2 and J is TRBJ2-1; D ambiguous. The germline gives CDR1 SNHLY, CDR2 FYNNEI. V was shortened by 5 bases and J by 7 bases, with 18 bases between the two germline ends. This CDR3 contains 15 residues. CDR3 region: CASSLSPLLGNEQFF. The CDR3 nucleotides are TGTGCCAGCAGTCTTTCCCCCCTATTAGGTAATGAGCAGTTCTTC.

This chain connects TRBV6-4 to TRBJ2-3; possible D gene TRBD2, 6 bases. V lost 5 bases and J lost 4, with 13 bases in between. This CDR3 is 14 amino acids long. Germline values: CDR1 MRHNA, CDR2 SNTAGT. The CDR3 nucleotides are TGTGCCAGCAGTCGTACGGGAGAGGCAGATACGCAGTATTTT. Translating gives CASSRTGEADTQYF.

The rearrangement links TRBV5-1 to TRBJ2-7; no definite D call. The V and J ends lost 4 bases and 4 bases respectively, with 15 bases between them. Per germline, CDR1 SGHRS and CDR2 YFSETQ. The CDR3 is 14 amino acids. CDR3 residues: CASSPEKGWYEQYF. The CDR3 DNA follows: TGCGCCAGCAGCCCCGAAAAGGGCTGGTACGAGCAGTACTTC.

The chain has TRBV6-5 and TRBJ2-7; 9 nucleotides agree with TRBD1. CDR3 length: 16 amino acids. With 2 bases clipped from V and 3 bases from J, the junction kept 8 bases outside the gene matches. CDR1 is MNHEY, CDR2 SVGAGI, per germline. This CDR3 reads CASSYGTGTDLYEQYF. The CDR3 nucleotides read TGTGCCAGCAGTTACGGGACAGGGACGGATCTCTACGAGCAGTACTTC.

This chain connects TRBV30 to TRBJ2-7; possibly TRBD1 or TRBD2 for D (5 bases each). The CDR3 spans 12 residues. Germline CDR1 is GTSNPN and CDR2 is SVGIG (reference sequence). Trimming stripped 2 bases from V and 4 bases from J, with 9 bases between. In DNA form, the CDR3 reads TGTGCCTGGAGTCAGGGCGGGTACGAGCAGTACTTC. Its translation is CAWSQGGYEQYF.

This clone occurred once. The chain couples TRBV30 to TRBJ1-2, with 7 bases lining up with TRBD1. V was clipped by 0 bases and J by 4 bases; unmatched bases: 8. Germline V CDR1 and CDR2: GTSNPN, SVGIG (reference sequence). The CDR3 length is 15 residues. The CDR3 loop is CAWSVGDRISYGYTF. Here the CDR3 DNA reads TGTGCCTGGAGTGTGGGGGACAGAATTTCCTATGGCTACACCTTC.

The rearrangement joins TRBV4-2 to TRBJ2-3, with 8 bases that match TRBD1. There are 16 residues in the CDR3. Per the germline V gene, CDR1 is LGHNA and CDR2 is YNFKEQ. V shed 4 bases and J 4 bases; nucleotides not matched to a gene: 10. The CDR3 DNA reads TGTGCCAGCAGCCGCCCGACAGGGGATATGTCAGATACGCAGTATTTT. Translated: CASSRPTGDMSDTQYF.

The rearrangement uses TRBV4-2 and TRBJ1-4; a possible D gene is TRBD1 (5 bases). V dropped 4 bases and J dropped 8 bases, with 14 bases sitting between them. The CDR3 is 14 amino acids. Germline V gives CDR1 LGHNA, CDR2 YNFKEQ. The CDR3: CASSPRQGGEKLFF. In DNA form, the CDR3 reads TGTGCCAGCAGCCCCCGGCAGGGTGGGGAAAAACTGTTTTTT.

The chain has TRBV5-1 and TRBJ2-2; D ambiguous. There are 15 residues in the CDR3. In germline, CDR1 is SGHRS, CDR2 YFSETQ. V shed 0 bases and J shed 5 bases, with 11 bases lying between them. The CDR3 DNA sequence: TGCGCCAGCAGCTTGGAACCAACGCGGACCGGGGAGCTGTTTTTT. Protein: CASSLEPTRTGELFF.

V usage is TRBV28 and J usage is TRBJ1-3; D is perhaps TRBD1 (5 bases). Germline CDR1 MDHEN, CDR2 SYDVKM. The CDR3 is 14 residues long. Trimming cost V 3 bases and J 2 bases, with 8 bases left between them. For the CDR3, the DNA is TGTGCCAGCAGTTTTTCGACAGCTGGAAACACCATATATTTT. Translating it yields CASSFSTAGNTIYF.

The rearrangement links TRBV11-2 to TRBJ2-5, with a possible D match to TRBD1 (6 bases). The end of the DNA fits TRBJ2-7 better, so the J call may be wrong. Germline values: CDR1 SGHAT, CDR2 FQNNGV. This CDR3 comprises 15 residues. CDR3 DNA sequence: TGTGCCAGCAGCTTAGCACCGGGACACCTATACGAGCAGTACTTC. Protein product: CASSLAPGHLYEQYF.

In DNA form, the CDR3 reads TGTGCCAGCAGCCAAGTAACGGGAGGAGGAGATACGCAGTATTTT. This translates into CASSQVTGGGDTQYF. The rearrangement joins TRBV4-2 to TRBJ2-3; 7 bases line up with TRBD2. V was clipped by 1 base and J by 5 bases; unmatched bases: 6. The CDR3 has 15 amino acids. Germline CDR1 and CDR2: LGHNA and YNFKEQ.

The rearrangement joins TRBV7-9 to TRBJ2-5, with 8 bases fitting TRBD2. The germline V gene encodes CDR1 SEHNR and CDR2 FQNEAQ (reference sequence). The CDR3 spans 17 residues. The ends lost 5 bases at V and 1 base at J; junction bases unmatched: 12. In nucleotides, the CDR3 is TGTGCCAGCAGCCCCCCGGTGGTAGCGGGACTCCAAGAGACCCAGTACTTC. Translating gives CASSPPVVAGLQETQYF. Using reference TRBV7-9 and TRBJ2-5 for the parts outside the CDR3, the full variable domain is DTGVSQNPRHKITKRGQNVTFRCDPISEHNRLYWYRQTLGQGPEFLTYFQNEAQLEKSRLLSDRFSAERPKGSFSTLEIQRTEQGDSAMYLCASSPPVVAGLQETQYFGPGTRLLVL.